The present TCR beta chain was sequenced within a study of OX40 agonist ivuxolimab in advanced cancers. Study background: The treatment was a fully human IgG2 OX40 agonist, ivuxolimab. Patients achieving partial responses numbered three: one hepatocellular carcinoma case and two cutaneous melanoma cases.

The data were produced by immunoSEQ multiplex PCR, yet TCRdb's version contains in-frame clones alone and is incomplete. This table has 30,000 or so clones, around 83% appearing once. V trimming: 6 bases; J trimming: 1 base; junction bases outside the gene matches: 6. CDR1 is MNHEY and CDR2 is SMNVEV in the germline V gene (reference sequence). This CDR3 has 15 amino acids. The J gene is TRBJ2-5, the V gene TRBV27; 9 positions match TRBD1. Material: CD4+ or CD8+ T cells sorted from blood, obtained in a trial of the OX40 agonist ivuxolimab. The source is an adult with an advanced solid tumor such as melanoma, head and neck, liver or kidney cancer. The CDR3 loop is CASSPQGAVQETQYF. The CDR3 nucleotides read TGTGCCAGCAGCCCACAGGGGGCGGTCCAAGAGACCCAGTACTTC.